Included here is one TCR beta chain sequence, with context. The data were produced by immunoSEQ multiplex PCR, yet TCRdb's version contains in-frame clones alone and is incomplete. The sample contains about 280,000 clones, around 80% of which appear only once. The source of the sample is a study of blood T cell repertoires in COVID-19. Germline values: CDR1 MNHEY, CDR2 SMNVEV (reference sequence). V shed 6 bases, J shed 6 bases, and the junction held 10 bases outside the gene matches. The CDR3 is made up of 15 amino acids. Sample: PBMCs or T cells enriched from blood (not recorded which). The chain employs TRBV27 and TRBJ2-7; 11 bases line up with TRBD2. This clonotype was sampled from a man aged 35-49 years who had been exposed to COVID-19. This chain's CDR3 is CASREFSGRAREQYF. The CDR3 DNA reads TGTGCCAGCAGGGAATTTAGCGGGAGGGCTCGCGAGCAGTACTTC.